The T cell receptor (beta chain) under discussion was sequenced for a study of shared clonotypes between healthy human individuals. For the study at large: The people who gave samples were two women and a few men aged 18 to 49. CD4 naive and memory got three plates each, CD8 naive two, CD8 memory one.

General observations from the study: Rarefaction exposed incomplete sorted-subset sequencing despite large depth.

The V gene's germline CDR1 is SGHKS and CDR2 YYEKEE (reference sequence). The CDR3 consists of 14 residues. V trimming: 4 bases; J trimming: 4 bases; junction bases outside the gene matches: 3. As to this clone: The antigen is undetermined. At the DNA level, this CDR3 is encoded by other sequences in the same sample as well.

TCRdb's table, derived via immunoSEQ multiplex PCR, lists solely in-frame clones and lacks some. The table has approximately 320,000 clones, approximately 79% seen once. The rearrangement joins TRBV5-5 to TRBJ2-2, with 8 bases aligning to TRBD2. Sequencing was carried out using memory CD4+ T cells sorted from blood. Subset indicated: CD45RA-negative fraction. The origin of this receptor is a man aged 25-45 years in good health. DNA of the CDR3: TGTGCCAGCAGCCTAGCGGGTCCCACCGGGGAGCTGTTTTTT. Translated, it gives CASSLAGPTGELFF. Full variable domain (outside the CDR3, taken from reference TRBV5-5 and TRBJ2-2): DAGVTQSPTHLIKTRGQQVTLRCSPISGHKSVSWYQQVLGQGPQFIFQYYEKEERGRGNFPDRFSARQFPNYSSELNVNALLLGDSALYLCASSLAGPTGELFFGEGSRLTVL.